The rows below give T cell receptor beta chains drawn from one sample of a study of shared clonotypes between healthy human individuals. Some clones are missing from TCRdb's copy, which holds only in-frame ones; the method was immunoSEQ multiplex PCR. The sample includes 550,000 to 850,000 clones, around two thirds of them seen just once. The sequenced sample consisted of memory CD4+ T cells sorted from blood. The source of these receptors is a woman in her thirties in good health. Each CDR3 is given without its conserved first and last residue. A D gene is named only where the DNA matches it firmly.

v_gene: TRBV7-6; j_gene: TRBJ2-2; d_gene: -; CDR3aa: ASSLVSGELF
v_gene: TRBV11-2; j_gene: TRBJ1-2; d_gene: TRBD1; CDR3aa: ASSPTGAYGYT
v_gene: TRBV2; j_gene: TRBJ2-1; d_gene: -; CDR3aa: ASSEAQYNEQF
v_gene: TRBV5-5; j_gene: TRBJ2-3; d_gene: -; CDR3aa: ASSATGGDTQY
v_gene: TRBV7-9; j_gene: TRBJ1-1; d_gene: -; CDR3aa: ASSLRRPGHLNTEAF
v_gene: TRBV28; j_gene: TRBJ1-5; d_gene: -; CDR3aa: ASRSGWSWSNQPQH
v_gene: TRBV15; j_gene: TRBJ2-1; d_gene: -; CDR3aa: ATSRDRLVEYEQF
v_gene: TRBV19; j_gene: TRBJ1-5; d_gene: -; CDR3aa: ASIGPVLYSNQPQH
v_gene: TRBV27; j_gene: TRBJ2-5; d_gene: -; CDR3aa: ASSYAGWGIETQY
v_gene: TRBV11-2; j_gene: TRBJ2-3; d_gene: -; CDR3aa: ASSLVSSGAQY
v_gene: TRBV30; j_gene: TRBJ1-1; d_gene: -; CDR3aa: ACNFGQLNTEAF
v_gene: TRBV11-2; j_gene: TRBJ2-7; d_gene: -; CDR3aa: ASSLDQPGVISYEQY
v_gene: TRBV7-3; j_gene: TRBJ2-2; d_gene: TRBD2; CDR3aa: ASGDSGSMTGELF
v_gene: TRBV5-1; j_gene: TRBJ2-1; d_gene: TRBD2; CDR3aa: ASSSASGAYNEQF
v_gene: TRBV28; j_gene: TRBJ1-3; d_gene: -; CDR3aa: ASSYPWQGLHTIY
v_gene: TRBV7-8; j_gene: TRBJ1-5; d_gene: -; CDR3aa: ASSLVQDQPQH
v_gene: TRBV30; j_gene: TRBJ1-1; d_gene: -; CDR3aa: AWMPRSTNTEAF
v_gene: TRBV6-6; j_gene: TRBJ2-1; d_gene: -; CDR3aa: ASRTLMDEQF
v_gene: TRBV2; j_gene: TRBJ1-2; d_gene: -; CDR3aa: ASQGTINYGYT
v_gene: TRBV7-2; j_gene: TRBJ2-7; d_gene: -; CDR3aa: ASSSQHNSRAFYYEQY
v_gene: TRBV9; j_gene: TRBJ1-1; d_gene: -; CDR3aa: ASSGPWNTEAF
v_gene: TRBV19; j_gene: TRBJ1-5; d_gene: -; CDR3aa: ASSLGTGIQPQH
v_gene: TRBV7-9; j_gene: TRBJ2-7; d_gene: -; CDR3aa: ASSSQRDSYEQY
v_gene: TRBV10-2; j_gene: TRBJ2-1; d_gene: TRBD2; CDR3aa: ASSRGREGYNEQF
v_gene: TRBV7-6; j_gene: TRBJ2-7; d_gene: -; CDR3aa: ASSWTSSGTEQY